The clone carrying this TCR beta chain was detected only a few times. What it binds is not known. Trimming at V came to 5 bases and at J to 5 bases, leaving 13 bases not matched to a gene. The length of the CDR3 is 16 residues. CDR1 is DFQATT, CDR2 SNEGSKA, per germline (reference sequence). The data originate from a study of T cell repertoires in cytomegalovirus infection. Study-wide background: CMV infection plus the matching HLA type was flagged by public TCR beta signatures. Broader study findings: Within the response measured ex vivo, HLA-C-restricted CMV-specific TCR beta clonotypes were dominant. The cumulative frequency of public TCR beta families identified carriers of CMV plus the relevant HLA.

TCRdb re-derived calls from the reads in MiXCR, one entry per CDR3 protein. Found here are roughly 500,000 distinct CDR3 sequences, approximately 16% of them singletons; the top ten hold roughly a quarter. Material: CD8+ T cells from PBMCs. The V and J genes are TRBV20-1 and TRBJ2-5; TRBD2 aligns across 11 bases. The TCR originated in a human donor in good health (CMV status not recorded). Some clones in this sample may be carry-over from other donors' samples. CDR3 region: CSASHQLAGDGETQYF. The CDR3 coding sequence is TGCAGTGCTTCCCACCAACTAGCGGGAGATGGTGAGACCCAGTACTTC.